A single sample gave rise to the 27 T cell receptor beta chains below, sequenced in a study of long-term antiretroviral therapy in people with HIV. Assay version v3.0 of immunoSEQ was used, and it was run at survey level. Data came from immunoSEQ multiplex PCR; TCRdb stores just in-frame clones and leaves some out. This sample yields over 35,000 clones, of which 65% to 90% are seen a single time; roughly 3.9% belongs to the top ten. The material was unsorted PBMCs, obtained just before starting antiretroviral therapy. Receptor source: a woman between 18 and 29 years old with HIV.

V is TRBV9 and J is TRBJ2-2; D is perhaps TRBD1 or TRBD2 (5 bases each). Germline CDR1 and CDR2: SGDLS and YYNGEE. Trimming cost V 3 bases and J 5 bases, with 17 bases left between them. The CDR3 extends over 16 amino acids. In DNA, the CDR3 is TGTGCCAGCAGCGATGACTTAATTGGGGGAACCGGGGAGCTGTTTTTT. It translates to CASSDDLIGGTGELFF. Full variable domain (outside the CDR3, taken from reference TRBV9 and TRBJ2-2): DSGVTQTPKHLITATGQRVTLRCSPRSGDLSVYWYQQSLDQGLQFLIQYYNGEERAKGNILERFSAQQFPDLHSELNLSSLELGDSALYFCASSDDLIGGTGELFFGEGSRLTVL.

The chain carries TRBV29-1 and TRBJ1-2; the match to TRBD1 covers 8 bases. Germline loops: CDR1 SQVTM, CDR2 ANQGSEA. V lost 1 base and J lost 2; bases outside the gene matches: 12. The CDR3 is 17 amino acids. CDR3 region: CSVEGSRGQKGNYGYTF. The CDR3 bases are TGCAGCGTTGAAGGCAGCAGGGGGCAAAAAGGGAACTATGGCTACACCTTC. The whole variable domain, filled in from reference TRBV29-1 and TRBJ1-2, reads SAVISQKPSRDICQRGTSLTIQCQVDSQVTMMFWYRQQPGQSLTLIATANQGSEATYESGFVIDKFPISRPNLTFSTLTVSNMSPEDSSIYLCSVEGSRGQKGNYGYTFGSGTRLTVV.

The chain combines TRBV5-6 with TRBJ1-2, with no clear D. Germline assignment: CDR1 SGHDT and CDR2 YYEEEE. There are 14 residues in the CDR3. V gave up 0 bases and J gave up 7 bases, with 13 bases separating them. The CDR3 spells CASSLGRPYGGYTF. The CDR3 DNA follows: TGTGCCAGCAGCTTGGGGCGGCCCTATGGTGGCTACACCTTC.

The chain combines TRBV6-1 with TRBJ2-5, with D possibly matching TRBD2 (5 bases). The CDR3 runs 13 residues. V gave up 3 bases and J gave up 6 bases, with 11 bases separating them. Germline V lookup: CDR1 MNHNS, CDR2 SASEGT. DNA for the CDR3: TGTGCCAGCAGTGATCGGGGTGACAAGACCCAGTACTTC. Residues: CASSDRGDKTQYF.

The V and J genes are TRBV11-2 and TRBJ2-1; no clear D gene. The CDR3 spans 14 residues. The V gene lost 1 base and the J gene lost 3 bases, with 7 bases spanning the gap. In germline, CDR1 is SGHAT, CDR2 FQNNGV. CDR3 coding DNA: TGTGCCAGCAGCTTAGCTCCCTACTACAATGAGCAGTTCTTC. Protein sequence: CASSLAPYYNEQFF.

The chain recombines TRBV6-6 with TRBJ2-5, with D tentatively TRBD1 (5 bases). The CDR3 loop spans 15 amino acids. The germline V and J ends were trimmed by 4 bases and 5 bases, with 17 bases remaining between them. Germline CDR1 MNHNY, CDR2 SVGAGI (reference sequence). The CDR3, as DNA: TGTGCCAGCAGTTTCCCTGGACAAAGCTTGGAGACCCAGTACTTC. This gives the protein CASSFPGQSLETQYF.

J is TRBJ2-1 and V is TRBV4-3, with D uncertain. Germline assignment: CDR1 LGHNA and CDR2 YSLEER. V was cut by 4 bases and J by 4 bases, with 14 bases left in between. This CDR3 has 15 amino acids. CDR3 amino acids: CASSPGFERYNEQFF. The CDR3, as DNA: TGCGCCAGCAGCCCCGGTTTCGAGCGATACAATGAGCAGTTCTTC.

The chain is built from TRBV7-6 and TRBJ1-1; D gene ambiguous. Germline V gene sequence: CDR1 SGHVS, CDR2 FNYEAQ. The CDR3 contains 14 residues. V lost 5 bases and J lost 0, with 10 bases in between. CDR3 in amino acids: CASSPPGLNTEAFF. CDR3 coding DNA: TGTGCCAGCAGCCCCCCGGGGTTGAACACTGAAGCTTTCTTT.

This rearrangement joins TRBV19 to TRBJ1-5, with a weak D call TRBD1 (6 bases). This CDR3 has 15 amino acids. Trimming took 0 bases from V and 4 from J, leaving 10 bases between them. The germline V gene has CDR1 LNHDA and CDR2 SQIVND (reference sequence). The CDR3 sequence: CASSIDRGRNQPQHF. CDR3 DNA sequence: TGTGCCAGTAGTATAGATAGGGGGAGGAATCAGCCCCAGCATTTT.

The chain is built from TRBV7-6 and TRBJ1-1, with 9 nucleotides matching TRBD1. From germline, CDR1 is SGHVS and CDR2 FNYEAQ. CDR3 length equals 16 residues. J was trimmed by 4 bases and V by 2 bases; bases with no gene match: 8. CDR3 coding DNA: TGTGCCAGCAGCTTAAGGACAGGGGTTAAGGGCACTGAAGCTTTCTTT. Protein product: CASSLRTGVKGTEAFF.

The V gene is TRBV6-1, the J gene TRBJ1-2, with D possibly matching TRBD1 (5 bases). Trimming left V 3 bases short and J 5 bases short, with 13 bases between. The CDR3 contains 14 residues. In germline, CDR1 is MNHNS, CDR2 SASEGT. DNA for the CDR3: TGTGCCAGCAGTGATCAGGGCGTTGGGTATGGCTACACCTTC. It encodes CASSDQGVGYGYTF.

The chain employs TRBV14 and TRBJ2-1, with 11 bases fitting TRBD1. V dropped 3 bases and J dropped 9; count of bases not matched to a gene: 10. The CDR3 is made up of 16 amino acids. Germline CDR1 SGHDN, CDR2 FVKESK. The chain's CDR3 is CASSQSGTGGLFEQFF. The CDR3 nucleotides read TGTGCCAGCAGCCAGTCCGGGACAGGGGGGTTATTTGAGCAGTTCTTC.

This chain uses TRBV6-6 with TRBJ2-7, with TRBD2 matching over 14 bases. Germline V gives CDR1 MNHNY, CDR2 SVGAGI (reference sequence). V was clipped by 5 bases and J by 7 bases; unmatched bases: 4. This CDR3 has 14 residues. The CDR3 DNA sequence: TGTGCCAGCAGTCCGGGACTAGCGGGAGTTGAGCAGTACTTC. The encoded protein is CASSPGLAGVEQYF.

The J gene is TRBJ2-1, the V gene TRBV15, with a possible D match to TRBD2 (7 bases). V lost 11 bases and J 5 bases, leaving 19 bases between the germline ends. This CDR3 region has 14 residues. Germline V CDR1 and CDR2: LNHNV, YYDKDF (reference sequence). The CDR3 loop reads CASQAGDYHNEQFF. The CDR3 bases are TGTGCCTCACAGGCAGGGGACTACCACAATGAGCAGTTCTTC.

V gene TRBV27 combines with J gene TRBJ2-1; 10 nucleotides agree with TRBD2. J lost 7 bases, V lost 2 bases, and 11 bases had no gene match. Germline CDR1 and CDR2: MNHEY and SMNVEV (reference sequence). The CDR3 is made up of 17 amino acids. The CDR3: CASSLLPPAGGGNEQFF. The CDR3 DNA reads TGTGCCAGCAGTTTACTCCCTCCAGCGGGAGGGGGGAATGAGCAGTTCTTC.

This clone has just one count. The chain recombines TRBV29-1 with TRBJ1-1; TRBD1 aligns across 7 bases. Trimming at V came to 4 bases and at J to 1 base, leaving 6 bases not matched to a gene. Germline values: CDR1 SQVTM, CDR2 ANQGSEA. The CDR3 has 14 amino acids. The DNA of the CDR3 is TGCAGCGTTGTGAGGGGGCGAGGGAACACTGAAGCTTTCTTT. Its translation is CSVVRGRGNTEAFF.

This clone was counted once. The chain uses TRBV19 and TRBJ1-3; D remains unclear. There are 15 residues in the CDR3. The germline V gene encodes CDR1 LNHDA and CDR2 SQIVND (reference sequence). Trimming left V 4 bases short and J 4 bases short, with 14 bases between. In nucleotides, the CDR3 is TGTGCCAGTAGTAGGCTTTGGGAGGACGGAAACACCATATATTTT. It yields the protein CASSRLWEDGNTIYF.

The chain recombines TRBV2 with TRBJ2-1; no clear D. In germline, CDR1 is SNHLY, CDR2 FYNNEI. V was clipped by 6 bases and J by 4 bases, with 10 bases between them. This CDR3 has 13 amino acids. CDR3 amino acids: CASSLTEYNEQFF. The CDR3 DNA reads as TGTGCCAGCAGCTTAACAGAGTACAATGAGCAGTTCTTC.

This rearrangement joins TRBV28 to TRBJ2-3, with a tentative D call TRBD2 (5 bases). This CDR3 is built from 19 residues. Trimming pared 3 bases from V and 0 bases from J, leaving 22 bases between. Per the germline V gene, CDR1 is MDHEN and CDR2 is SYDVKM. The CDR3 loop is CASSFPRPRLSFSTDTQYF. CDR3 DNA sequence: TGTGCCAGCAGTTTCCCCCGCCCCCGACTATCATTCAGCACAGATACGCAGTATTTT.

The J gene is TRBJ2-6, the V gene TRBV12-5, with TRBD1 as a possible D gene (6 bases). Trimming took 1 base from V and 4 from J, leaving 17 bases between them. CDR1 is LGHNT, CDR2 FRNRAP, per germline. The CDR3 spans 18 residues. Here the CDR3 reads CASGLDTDSSSGANVLTF. Here the CDR3 DNA reads TGTGCTAGTGGTTTGGATACGGACAGTTCTTCAGGGGCCAACGTCCTGACTTTC.

This chain joins TRBV10-3 and TRBJ1-2; a possible D gene is TRBD1 (5 bases). This CDR3 has 13 residues. Germline values: CDR1 ENHRY, CDR2 SYGVKD. V was clipped by 5 bases and J by 3 bases, with 10 bases between them. CDR3 sequence: CAISPDTDYGYTF. The CDR3 region has the DNA TGTGCCATCAGTCCGGACACAGACTATGGCTACACCTTC.

This chain connects TRBV6-1 to TRBJ1-2; D remains ambiguous. In germline, CDR1 is MNHNS, CDR2 SASEGT. Trimming removed 2 bases from V and 7 bases from J, with 5 bases in between. CDR3 length: 11 amino acids. The CDR3 here is CASSERFGYTF. CDR3 DNA: TGTGCCAGCAGTGAAAGGTTTGGCTACACCTTC.

This chain joins TRBV28 and TRBJ1-4; D gene unclear. Trimming cost V 7 bases and J 8 bases, with 17 bases left between them. This CDR3 spans 14 amino acids. From germline, CDR1 is MDHEN and CDR2 SYDVKM. This chain's CDR3 is CASNPLAGREKLFF. The CDR3 DNA follows: TGTGCCAGCAACCCCTTGGCCGGGCGAGAAAAACTGTTTTTT.

The V call is TRBV5-6, the J call TRBJ2-5; 8 nucleotides agree with TRBD2. Germline lookup yields CDR1 SGHDT and CDR2 YYEEEE. With V trimmed by 1 base and J by 1 base, 9 bases remained unmatched. CDR3 length: 17 residues. The CDR3 is CASSLNGGDASQETQYF. The CDR3 DNA is TGTGCCAGCAGCTTGAACGGGGGGGACGCCTCCCAAGAGACCCAGTACTTC.

The chain has TRBV14 and TRBJ2-5, with a possible D match to TRBD1 (6 bases). Germline CDR1 reads SGHDN; CDR2 reads FVKESK. The CDR3 is made up of 15 amino acids. Trimming removed 4 bases from V and 5 bases from J, with 17 bases in between. Here the CDR3 reads CASSPFTGYGETQYF. CDR3 DNA sequence: TGTGCCAGCAGCCCTTTCACAGGGTATGGGGAGACCCAGTACTTC.

The chain carries TRBV28 and TRBJ2-7; 10 bases map to TRBD2. Germline lookup yields CDR1 MDHEN and CDR2 SYDVKM. The CDR3 consists of 14 residues. V trimming: 6 bases; J trimming: 6 bases; junction bases outside the gene matches: 8. The CDR3 coding sequence is TGTGCCAGCAGGACCCCTAGCGGGAGAGGCGAGCAGTACTTC. It translates to CASRTPSGRGEQYF.

The chain combines TRBV6-1 with TRBJ1-2; D is uncertain. Trimming took 6 bases from V and 0 from J, leaving 8 bases between them. Per the germline V gene, CDR1 is MNHNS and CDR2 is SASEGT. The length of the CDR3 is 13 residues. The CDR3 protein is CASSETTNYGYTF. The CDR3 region has the DNA TGTGCCAGCAGCGAGACCACTAACTATGGCTACACCTTC.